These T cell receptor beta chains were read from a single sample in a study of CD8 T cells in Susac syndrome. MiXCR, run by TCRdb on the immunoSEQ multiplex PCR reads, gives a single entry per CDR3 protein. The data show about 300,000 distinct CDR3 sequences, with approximately 85% seen just once and 0.21% held by the top ten. Material: CD8+ T cells from PBMCs. Receptors originate from a human donor with multiple sclerosis. Both conserved end residues are part of each CDR3. The D gene is left open where the match is weak. For some rows the clone size is stated as once, few or many, or as a class when expanded; others skip it.

v_gene,j_gene,d_gene,abundance,CDR3aa,CDR3nt
TRBV29-1,TRBJ2-1,NA,once,CSVEDVRGLTSDYNEQFF,TGCAGCGTTGAAGACGTGCGGGGCCTAACGTCCGACTACAATGAGCAGTTCTTC
TRBV20-1,TRBJ2-1,TRBD2,NA,CSAPYLLAGDQDEQFF,TGCAGTGCTCCGTACTTACTAGCGGGAGATCAGGATGAGCAGTTCTTC
TRBV7-8,TRBJ1-3,TRBD1,NA,CASSPTGTAGNTIYF,TGTGCCAGCAGCCCGACGGGGACAGCTGGAAACACCATATATTTT
TRBV28,TRBJ1-5,NA,NA,CASSLGYQPQHF,TGTGCCAGCAGTTTAGGATATCAGCCCCAGCATTTT
TRBV12-3/TRBV12-4,TRBJ2-3,NA,NA,CASRSLGVPGVSTDTQYF,TGTGCCAGCAGGTCTCTAGGAGTCCCTGGGGTTAGCACAGATACGCAGTATTTT
TRBV20-1,TRBJ1-1,NA,NA,CSAREAGPAEAFF,TGCAGTGCTAGAGAAGCGGGGCCAGCTGAAGCTTTCTTT
TRBV6-2/TRBV6-3,TRBJ2-7,TRBD1,NA,CASSYGTGHLYEQYF,TGTGCCAGCAGTTATGGGACAGGACACCTCTACGAGCAGTACTTC
TRBV7-9,TRBJ1-1,NA,NA,CASSLTGTANTEAFF,TGTGCCAGCAGCCTCACAGGGACGGCGAACACTGAAGCTTTCTTT
TRBV6-2/TRBV6-3,TRBJ1-5,NA,NA,CASSYHGGNQPQHF,TGTGCCAGCAGTTACCACGGGGGGAATCAGCCCCAGCATTTT
TRBV27,TRBJ2-1,NA,NA,CASSPAPGNEQFF,TGTGCCAGCAGCCCCGCCCCGGGGAATGAGCAGTTCTTC
TRBV6-5,TRBJ2-7,TRBD1,many,CASSYRGPDEQYF,TGTGCCAGCAGTTACAGGGGGCCCGACGAGCAGTACTTC
TRBV4-3,TRBJ2-1,NA,NA,CASSQDSQGGNEQFF,TGCGCCAGCAGCCAAGATTCACAGGGAGGCAATGAGCAGTTCTTC
TRBV6-5,TRBJ2-7,TRBD1,NA,CASSYGAGGLYEQYF,TGTGCCAGCAGTTACGGGGCAGGGGGCTTATACGAGCAGTACTTC
TRBV14,TRBJ2-5,NA,NA,CASSPLGVSPSQETQYF,TGTGCCAGCAGCCCCCTAGGGGTCAGCCCGTCACAAGAGACCCAGTACTTC
TRBV13,TRBJ1-1,NA,NA,CASKGVYSMNTEAFF,TGTGCCAGCAAAGGGGTTTATAGTATGAACACTGAAGCTTTCTTT
TRBV11-2,TRBJ2-1,NA,once,CASSTPLNEQFF,TGTGCCAGCAGCACCCCGCTCAATGAGCAGTTCTTC
TRBV19,TRBJ2-1,TRBD1,NA,CASSISQGAPGNNEQFF,TGTGCCAGTAGTATCTCGCAGGGGGCGCCTGGGAACAATGAGCAGTTCTTC
TRBV13,TRBJ1-2,NA,NA,CASSLDTSQRVYGYTF,TGTGCCAGCAGCTTAGATACATCACAGAGAGTCTATGGCTACACCTTC
TRBV6-1,TRBJ2-7,NA,NA,CASSRLERSYEQYF,TGTGCCAGCAGCCGACTCGAACGCTCCTACGAGCAGTACTTC
TRBV7-8,TRBJ2-7,TRBD2,NA,CASSFAFLLAGAHHEQYF,TGTGCCAGCAGCTTCGCCTTTCTACTAGCGGGAGCCCACCACGAGCAGTACTTC
TRBV30,TRBJ2-7,NA,NA,CAWRALGGNEQYF,TGTGCCTGGAGGGCCCTAGGGGGAAACGAGCAGTACTTC
TRBV27,TRBJ2-1,NA,NA,CASSHYPDPETKF,TGTGCCAGCAGTCACTACCCGGACCCAGAAACTAAGTTC
TRBV15,TRBJ2-3,TRBD1,NA,CATSRDRGQGTDTQYF,TGTGCCACCAGCAGAGATAGGGGACAGGGCACAGATACGCAGTATTTT
TRBV21-1,TRBJ2-1,NA,NA,CASSKDSNEQFF,TGTGCCAGCAGCAAAGATAGTAATGAGCAGTTCTTC
TRBV27,TRBJ2-1,NA,NA,CASSFQPGAWNEQFF,TGTGCCAGCAGTTTCCAACCGGGAGCATGGAATGAGCAGTTCTTC
TRBV12-3/TRBV12-4,TRBJ2-1,TRBD1,NA,CATNRGLEQFF,TGTGCCACCAACAGGGGTTTGGAGCAGTTCTTC
TRBV2,TRBJ2-2,NA,NA,CASSDYRVGGTGELFF,TGTGCCAGCAGTGACTACAGGGTCGGGGGCACCGGGGAGCTGTTTTTT
TRBV28,TRBJ2-2,NA,NA,CASSTPTFRTANTGELFF,TGTGCCAGCAGTACACCCACTTTCAGGACAGCGAACACCGGGGAGCTGTTTTTT
TRBV9,TRBJ2-3,NA,NA,CASSLDPPSTDTQYF,TGTGCCAGCAGCCTGGACCCCCCTAGCACAGATACGCAGTATTTT
TRBV29-1,TRBJ1-2,NA,NA,CSVERVREGGYTF,TGCAGCGTTGAACGAGTGAGGGAAGGCGGCTACACCTTC
TRBV28,TRBJ2-2,NA,NA,CASSLQNTGELFF,TGTGCCAGCAGTTTACAGAACACCGGGGAGCTGTTTTTT
TRBV28,TRBJ2-1,NA,NA,CASTIPRRGAARGNEQFF,TGTGCCAGCACCATACCACGCAGGGGGGCTGCGAGGGGGAATGAGCAGTTCTTC
TRBV28,TRBJ2-7,TRBD1,NA,CASSPGQAHEQYF,TGTGCCAGCAGCCCGGGACAGGCCCACGAGCAGTACTTC
TRBV5-6,TRBJ1-5,NA,NA,CASSLEGAGSNQPQHF,TGTGCCAGCAGCTTGGAGGGTGCGGGGAGCAATCAGCCCCAGCATTTT
TRBV28,TRBJ1-2,TRBD1,NA,CASDPGGDYGYTF,TGTGCCAGTGACCCAGGGGGCGACTATGGCTACACCTTC
TRBV7-8,TRBJ2-1,NA,NA,CASSSRLDPYGDEQFF,TGTGCCAGCAGCTCCCGACTAGACCCCTATGGCGATGAGCAGTTCTTC
TRBV4-3,TRBJ1-2,TRBD1,once,CASSQDGKGADGYTF,TGCGCCAGCAGCCAAGATGGGAAGGGGGCGGATGGCTACACCTTC
TRBV30,TRBJ2-6,NA,NA,CAWGLGANVLTF,TGTGCTTGGGGTCTCGGGGCCAACGTCCTGACTTTC
TRBV27,TRBJ1-5,NA,NA,CATRLTVSNSNQPQHF,TGTGCCACCCGCTTGACAGTTTCCAATAGCAATCAGCCCCAGCATTTT
TRBV27,TRBJ2-6,TRBD2,NA,CASSLSASGETSSGANVLTF,TGTGCCAGCAGTTTATCAGCCAGCGGGGAAACCAGCTCTGGGGCCAACGTCCTGACTTTC
TRBV4-3,TRBJ1-5,TRBD1,NA,CASSQSRQGGQPQHF,TGCGCCAGCAGCCAGTCTCGACAGGGCGGGCAGCCCCAGCATTTT
TRBV28,TRBJ1-2,NA,once,CASSFGGGDYGYTF,TGTGCCAGCAGTTTCGGCGGAGGGGACTATGGCTACACCTTC
TRBV11-2,TRBJ1-4,NA,NA,CASRRTVEAKFNEKLFF,TGTGCCAGCAGGAGGACGGTGGAGGCTAAATTCAATGAAAAACTGTTTTTT
TRBV7-2,TRBJ2-7,NA,NA,CASSPSLTPYEQYF,TGTGCCAGCAGCCCCTCGTTAACCCCCTACGAGCAGTACTTC
TRBV28,TRBJ2-1,TRBD2,once,CASSHPRRLADYNEQFF,TGTGCCAGCAGTCACCCCCGGAGGCTAGCGGACTACAATGAGCAGTTCTTC
TRBV7-8,TRBJ1-5,NA,NA,CASSFKIGGYSNQPQHF,TGTGCCAGCAGCTTTAAAATCGGCGGATATAGCAATCAGCCCCAGCATTTT
TRBV7-8,TRBJ2-2,NA,NA,CASSGGHGKNTGELFF,TGTGCCAGCAGCGGGGGGCATGGGAAGAACACCGGGGAGCTGTTTTTT
TRBV4-3,TRBJ2-7,NA,NA,CASSQDAAYEQYF,TGCGCCAGCAGCCAAGATGCCGCCTACGAGCAGTACTTC
TRBV5-6,TRBJ1-1,NA,NA,CASELKGGHRTEAFF,TGTGCCAGCGAACTCAAGGGGGGCCACAGGACTGAAGCTTTCTTT
TRBV7-9,TRBJ2-1,TRBD2,NA,CASSLAAGGPYDEQFF,TGTGCCAGCAGCTTAGCGGCGGGAGGGCCATACGATGAGCAGTTCTTC
TRBV25-1,TRBJ2-7,TRBD1,NA,CASSDPPKTGGNSYEQYF,TGTGCCAGCAGTGATCCCCCCAAAACAGGGGGCAATTCCTACGAGCAGTACTTC